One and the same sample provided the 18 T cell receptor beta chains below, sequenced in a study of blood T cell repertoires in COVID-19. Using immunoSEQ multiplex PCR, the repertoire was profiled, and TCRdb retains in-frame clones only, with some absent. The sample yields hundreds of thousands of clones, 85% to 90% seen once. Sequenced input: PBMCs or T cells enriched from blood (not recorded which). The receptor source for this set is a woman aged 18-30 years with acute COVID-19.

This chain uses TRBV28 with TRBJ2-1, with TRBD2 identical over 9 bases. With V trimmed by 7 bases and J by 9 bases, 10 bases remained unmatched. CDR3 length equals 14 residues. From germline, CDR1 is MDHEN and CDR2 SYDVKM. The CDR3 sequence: CASIDLAGRSEQFF. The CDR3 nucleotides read TGTGCCAGCATTGACCTAGCGGGAAGGAGTGAGCAGTTCTTC.

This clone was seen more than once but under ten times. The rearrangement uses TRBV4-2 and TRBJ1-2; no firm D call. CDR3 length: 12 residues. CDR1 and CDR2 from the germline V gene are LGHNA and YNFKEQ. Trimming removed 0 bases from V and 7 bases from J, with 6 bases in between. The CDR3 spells CASSQDSGGYTF. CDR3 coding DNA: TGTGCCAGCAGCCAAGATTCGGGTGGCTACACCTTC.

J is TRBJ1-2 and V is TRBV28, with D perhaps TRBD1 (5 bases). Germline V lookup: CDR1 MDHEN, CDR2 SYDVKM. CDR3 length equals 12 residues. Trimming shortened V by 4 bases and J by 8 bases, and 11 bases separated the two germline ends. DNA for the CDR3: TGTGCCAGCAGTTCAGGGATTCGGGGCTACACCTTC. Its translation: CASSSGIRGYTF.

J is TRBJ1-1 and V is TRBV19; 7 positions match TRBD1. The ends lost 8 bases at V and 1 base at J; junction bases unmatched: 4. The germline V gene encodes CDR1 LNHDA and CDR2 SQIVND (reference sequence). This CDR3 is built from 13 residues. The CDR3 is CASGRQGNTEAFF. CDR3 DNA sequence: TGTGCCAGTGGGCGACAGGGGAACACTGAAGCTTTCTTT.

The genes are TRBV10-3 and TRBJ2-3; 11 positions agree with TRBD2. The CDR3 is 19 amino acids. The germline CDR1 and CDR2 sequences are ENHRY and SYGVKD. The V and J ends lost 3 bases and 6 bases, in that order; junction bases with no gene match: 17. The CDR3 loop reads CAISEQVGLAGGAVDTQYF. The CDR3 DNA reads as TGTGCCATCAGTGAACAAGTTGGGCTAGCGGGAGGAGCGGTGGATACGCAGTATTTT.

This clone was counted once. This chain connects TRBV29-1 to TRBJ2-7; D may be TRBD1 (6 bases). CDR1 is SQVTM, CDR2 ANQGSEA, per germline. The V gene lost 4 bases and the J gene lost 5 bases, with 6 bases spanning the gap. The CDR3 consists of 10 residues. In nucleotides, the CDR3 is TGCAGCGTTGGGACAGACGAGCAGTACTTC. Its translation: CSVGTDEQYF.

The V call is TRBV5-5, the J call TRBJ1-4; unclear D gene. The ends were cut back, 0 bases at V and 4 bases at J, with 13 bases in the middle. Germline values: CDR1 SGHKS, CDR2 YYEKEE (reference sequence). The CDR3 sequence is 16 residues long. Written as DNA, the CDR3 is TGTGCCAGCAGCTTGGGGGCCGGGATCGGTAATGAAAAACTGTTTTTT. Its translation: CASSLGAGIGNEKLFF.

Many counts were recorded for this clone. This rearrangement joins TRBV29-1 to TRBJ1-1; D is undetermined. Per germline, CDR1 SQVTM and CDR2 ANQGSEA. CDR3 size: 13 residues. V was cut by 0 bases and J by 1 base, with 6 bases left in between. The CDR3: CSVEDLRNTEAFF. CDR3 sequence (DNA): TGCAGCGTTGAAGACTTGCGGAACACTGAAGCTTTCTTT.

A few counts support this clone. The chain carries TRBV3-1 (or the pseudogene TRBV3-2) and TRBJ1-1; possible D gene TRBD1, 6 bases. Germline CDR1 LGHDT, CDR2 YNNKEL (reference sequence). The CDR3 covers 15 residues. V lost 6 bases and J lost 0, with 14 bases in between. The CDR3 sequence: CASRAGQYMNTEAFF. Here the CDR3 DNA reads TGTGCCAGCAGAGCCGGACAGTACATGAACACTGAAGCTTTCTTT.

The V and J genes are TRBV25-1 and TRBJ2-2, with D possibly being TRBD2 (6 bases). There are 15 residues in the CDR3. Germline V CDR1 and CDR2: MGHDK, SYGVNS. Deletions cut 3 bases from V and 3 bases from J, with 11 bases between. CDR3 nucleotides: TGTGCCAGCAGTGATGGAGGGAAGGACACCGGGGAGCTGTTTTTT. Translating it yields CASSDGGKDTGELFF.

CDR3 amino acids: CASRSTPRGLTQYF. CDR3 sequence (DNA): TGTGCCAGCAGATCCACACCCCGGGGTTTGACGCAGTATTTT. The gene calls are TRBV7-9 and TRBJ2-3, with D possibly matching TRBD2 (5 bases). Trimming removed 6 bases from V and 9 bases from J, with 19 bases in between. The germline gives CDR1 SEHNR, CDR2 FQNEAQ (reference sequence). The CDR3 runs 14 residues.

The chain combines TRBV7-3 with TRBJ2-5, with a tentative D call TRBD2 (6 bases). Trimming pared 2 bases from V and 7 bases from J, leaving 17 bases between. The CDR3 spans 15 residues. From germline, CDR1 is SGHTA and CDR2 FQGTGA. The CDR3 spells CASSLDIGPEGTQYF. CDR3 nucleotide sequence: TGTGCCAGCAGCTTAGATATCGGACCGGAGGGGACCCAGTACTTC.

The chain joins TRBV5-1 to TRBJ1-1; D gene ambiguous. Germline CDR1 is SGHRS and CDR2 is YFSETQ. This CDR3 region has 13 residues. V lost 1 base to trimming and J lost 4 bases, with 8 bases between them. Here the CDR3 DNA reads TGCGCCAGCAGCTTGTTGGGCCCCACTGAAGCTTTCTTT. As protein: CASSLLGPTEAFF.

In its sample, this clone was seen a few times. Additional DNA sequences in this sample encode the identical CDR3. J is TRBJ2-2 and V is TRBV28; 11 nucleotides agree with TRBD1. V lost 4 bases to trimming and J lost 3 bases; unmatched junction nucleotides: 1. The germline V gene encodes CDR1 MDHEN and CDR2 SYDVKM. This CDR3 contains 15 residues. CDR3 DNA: TGTGCCAGCAGTTCGGGACAGGGGGACACCGGGGAGCTGTTTTTT. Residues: CASSSGQGDTGELFF.

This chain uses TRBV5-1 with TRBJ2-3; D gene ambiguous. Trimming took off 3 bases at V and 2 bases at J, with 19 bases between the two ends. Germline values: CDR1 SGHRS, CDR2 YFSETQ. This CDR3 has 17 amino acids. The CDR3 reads CASSSHTSSRHTDTQYF. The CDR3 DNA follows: TGCGCCAGCAGCTCCCACACAAGTTCCAGACACACAGATACGCAGTATTTT.

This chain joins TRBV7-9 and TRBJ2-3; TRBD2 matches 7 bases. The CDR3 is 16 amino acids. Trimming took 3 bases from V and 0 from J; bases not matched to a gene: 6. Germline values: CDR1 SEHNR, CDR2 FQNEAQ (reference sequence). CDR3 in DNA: TGTGCCAGCAGCTTGGGAGCGGGACTAAGCACAGATACGCAGTATTTT. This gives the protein CASSLGAGLSTDTQYF.

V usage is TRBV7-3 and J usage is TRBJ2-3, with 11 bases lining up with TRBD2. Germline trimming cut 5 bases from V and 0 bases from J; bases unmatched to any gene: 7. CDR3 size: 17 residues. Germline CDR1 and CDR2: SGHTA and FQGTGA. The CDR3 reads CASSPAGLAESTDTQYF. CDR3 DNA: TGTGCCAGCAGCCCCGCGGGACTAGCGGAGAGCACAGATACGCAGTATTTT.

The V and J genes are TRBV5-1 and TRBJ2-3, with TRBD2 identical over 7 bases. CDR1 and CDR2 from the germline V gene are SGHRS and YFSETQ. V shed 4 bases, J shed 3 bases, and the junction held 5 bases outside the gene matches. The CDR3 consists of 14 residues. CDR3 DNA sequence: TGCGCCAGCAGCGACTGGACTAGGACAGATACGCAGTATTTT. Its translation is CASSDWTRTDTQYF.